The rows below give T cell receptor beta chains drawn from one sample of a study of shared clonotypes between healthy human individuals. Data came from immunoSEQ multiplex PCR; TCRdb stores just in-frame clones and leaves some out. Among around 1.1 million clones listed, about 80% were seen once. Sample: memory CD4+ T cells from PBMCs. Every receptor here comes from a man between 18 and 35 years old in good health. Some clones in this sample may be carry-over from other donors' samples. The CDR3 runs from the conserved cysteine through the conserved F or W. D genes are given only for firm matches. Size is omitted from some rows. Given values are once, few, many or a class for expanded clones.

>TRBJ1-1|TRBV2|-|-
CASSVTAMNTEAFF
TGTGCCAGCAGTGTGACCGCGATGAACACTGAAGCTTTCTTT
>TRBJ2-1|TRBV27|-|-
CASSPLESRYNEQFF
TGTGCCAGCAGTCCCCTAGAAAGTCGTTACAATGAGCAGTTCTTC
>TRBJ2-7|TRBV11-2|-|-
CASSLEASLQYF
TGTGCCAGCAGCTTAGAGGCTAGCTTGCAGTACTTC
>TRBJ1-5|TRBV11-2|-|TRBD1
CASSHGTDASQPQHF
TGTGCCAGCAGCCACGGGACAGACGCGAGTCAGCCCCAGCATTTT
>TRBJ1-2|TRBV14|-|-
CASSRGPIVYGYTF
TGTGCCAGCAGCCGGGGACCGATCGTTTATGGCTACACCTTC
>TRBJ1-2|TRBV28|-|-
CASSPAGTLGDYTF
TGTGCCAGCAGCCCGGCAGGGACCCTCGGTGACTACACCTTC
>TRBJ2-7|TRBV6-1|-|TRBD1
CASNLQGDGSYEQYF
TGTGCCAGCAATTTACAGGGGGATGGGTCTTACGAGCAGTACTTC
>TRBJ2-5|TRBV7-3|-|-
CASSLLASPEETQYF
TGTGCCAGCAGCTTACTCGCTAGCCCAGAGGAGACCCAGTACTTC
>TRBJ2-1|TRBV19|-|-
CATTRWPYEQFF
TGTGCCACTACTAGGTGGCCCTATGAGCAGTTCTTC
>TRBJ2-1|TRBV30|-|-
CAWTSRLSSYNEQFF
TGTGCCTGGACCTCCAGACTGAGCTCCTACAATGAGCAGTTCTTC
>TRBJ1-5|TRBV28|-|-
CASRTQPQPQHF
TGTGCCAGCAGAACTCAGCCTCAGCCCCAGCATTTT
>TRBJ1-2|TRBV6-5|-|-
CASSTLDRSNGYTF
TGTGCCAGCAGTACCCTCGACAGATCGAATGGCTACACCTTC
>TRBJ1-2|TRBV28|-|-
CASRANRDYYGYTF
TGTGCCAGCAGAGCGAACAGAGACTACTATGGCTACACCTTC
>TRBJ2-1|TRBV2|-|TRBD1
CASRPGTGVYNEQFF
TGTGCCAGCAGGCCCGGGACAGGGGTATACAATGAGCAGTTCTTC
>TRBJ1-1|TRBV7-8|few|-
CASSYDRIEAAFF
TGTGCCAGCAGCTATGACCGCATAGAGGCAGCTTTCTTT
>TRBJ2-3|TRBV5-1|-|-
CASSSEGRRSENF
TGCGCCAGCAGCTCGGAGGGGAGACGGAGCGAGAATTTT
>TRBJ1-4|TRBV30|-|-
CAWSVRINEKLFF
TGTGCCTGGAGTGTACGGATTAATGAAAAACTGTTTTTT
>TRBJ2-2|TRBV9|-|-
CASSVRPTGELFF
TGTGCCAGCAGCGTTAGGCCCACCGGGGAGCTGTTTTTT
>TRBJ2-7|TRBV27|-|TRBD2
CASQPGLAGLSSYEQYF
TGTGCCAGTCAACCGGGACTAGCGGGTTTGAGCTCCTACGAGCAGTACTTC
>TRBJ2-1|TRBV9|-|-
CASSGMAATHNEQFF
TGTGCCAGCAGCGGTATGGCGGCAACCCACAATGAGCAGTTCTTC
>TRBJ1-5|TRBV5-1|-|-
CASSLISGTNQPQHF
TGCGCCAGCAGCTTAATTTCAGGGACCAATCAGCCCCAGCATTTT
>TRBJ2-7|TRBV5-1|-|-
CASSLETGFEQYF
TGCGCCAGCAGCTTGGAGACTGGATTCGAGCAGTACTTC